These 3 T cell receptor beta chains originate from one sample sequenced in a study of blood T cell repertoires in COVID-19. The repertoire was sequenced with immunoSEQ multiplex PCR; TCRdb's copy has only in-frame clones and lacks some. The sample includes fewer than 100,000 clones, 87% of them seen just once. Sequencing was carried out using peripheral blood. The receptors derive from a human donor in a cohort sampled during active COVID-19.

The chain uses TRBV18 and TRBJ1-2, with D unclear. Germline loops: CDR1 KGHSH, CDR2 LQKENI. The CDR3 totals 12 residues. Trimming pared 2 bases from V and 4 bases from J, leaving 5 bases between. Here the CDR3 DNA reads TGTGCCAGCTCACCAGGCAGCTATGGCTACACCTTC. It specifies CASSPGSYGYTF.

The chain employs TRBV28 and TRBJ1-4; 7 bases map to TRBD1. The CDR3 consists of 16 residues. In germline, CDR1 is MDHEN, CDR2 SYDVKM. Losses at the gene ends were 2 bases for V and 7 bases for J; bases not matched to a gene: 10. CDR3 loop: CASSLIGGGASEKLFF. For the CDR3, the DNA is TGTGCCAGCAGTTTAATTGGAGGGGGCGCGAGTGAAAAACTGTTTTTT.

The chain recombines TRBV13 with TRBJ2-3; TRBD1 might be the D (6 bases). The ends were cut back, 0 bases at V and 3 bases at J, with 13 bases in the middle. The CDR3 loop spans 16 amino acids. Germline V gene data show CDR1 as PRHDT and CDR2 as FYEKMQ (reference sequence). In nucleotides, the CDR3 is TGTGCCAGCAGCTTAGGTCCCGGAAGGGGGACAGATACGCAGTATTTT. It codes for CASSLGPGRGTDTQYF.